Each of the 31 T cell receptor beta chains below was sequenced from the same sample in a study of T cell responses to AZD1222 COVID-19 vaccine. Here immunoSEQ multiplex PCR was the method, and the copy in TCRdb shows in-frame clones only, minus some. The sample holds roughly 58,000 clones; roughly nine tenths are singletons and the top ten take 5.5% to 7%. Sequencing used peripheral blood, obtained 28 days after the second AZD1222 dose. These TCRs come from an adult who received the AZD1222 COVID-19 vaccine.

The chain has TRBV5-6 and TRBJ2-2; TRBD1 aligns across 9 bases. The CDR3 is 16 residues long. Unmatched junction bases numbered 7, after V lost 2 bases and J lost 5 bases. Germline V gives CDR1 SGHDT, CDR2 YYEEEE. The CDR3 DNA reads as TGTGCCAGCAGCTTAACTACAGGGGGCAGGACCGGGGAGCTGTTTTTT. This sequence encodes CASSLTTGGRTGELFF.

V and J are TRBV7-6 and TRBJ2-7; 9 bases are shared with TRBD2. The ends lost 4 bases at V and 6 bases at J; junction bases unmatched: 10. The CDR3 is 15 residues long. Germline-derived CDR1 and CDR2 are SGHVS and FNYEAQ. The CDR3 DNA follows: TGTGCCAGCAGCTCCGTCGCGGGGGGGCGGGGCGAGCAGTACTTC. This sequence encodes CASSSVAGGRGEQYF.

The chain carries TRBV19 and TRBJ1-5; D unresolved. V lost 1 base, J lost 7 bases, and 8 bases lay in between. Germline CDR1 is LNHDA and CDR2 is SQIVND (reference sequence). The length of the CDR3 is 13 residues. The DNA for the CDR3 is TGTGCCAGTAGTATAGGGCAGCAACAGCCCCAGCATTTT. It encodes CASSIGQQQPQHF.

This clone came up once. This chain connects TRBV5-5 to TRBJ1-2; TRBD1 matches at 7 bases. In germline, CDR1 is SGHKS, CDR2 YYEKEE (reference sequence). This CDR3 has 15 amino acids. With 4 bases clipped from V and 1 base from J, the junction kept 7 bases outside the gene matches. CDR3 sequence: CASSPRTGGNYGYTF. The CDR3 nucleotides read TGTGCCAGCAGCCCCCGGACAGGAGGTAACTATGGCTACACCTTC.

This clone was detected a few times. The CDR3: CASSPGLREQYF. The CDR3 DNA follows: TGTGCCAGCAGTCCCGGCCTGCGCGAGCAGTACTTC. This chain uses TRBV28 with TRBJ2-7; D is ambiguous. CDR3 size: 12 residues. The germline V and J ends were trimmed by 5 bases and 6 bases, with 11 bases remaining between them. Germline CDR1 is MDHEN and CDR2 is SYDVKM.

The sample holds a few counts of this clone. This chain connects TRBV28 to TRBJ2-7; a weak D match, TRBD2 (6 bases). Germline V CDR1 and CDR2: MDHEN, SYDVKM. The germline V and J ends were trimmed by 4 bases and 6 bases, with 10 bases remaining between them. The CDR3 is 12 residues long. CDR3 DNA sequence: TGTGCCAGCAGTTACCGAGCGGGCGAGCAGTACTTC. Amino acids: CASSYRAGEQYF.

The V gene is TRBV19, the J gene TRBJ1-4; 8 bases fit TRBD1. Germline V lookup: CDR1 LNHDA, CDR2 SQIVND (reference sequence). The CDR3 has 15 amino acids. V lost 5 bases and J lost 5; bases outside the gene matches: 7. CDR3 sequence: CASSSPRDRNEKLFF. Written as DNA, the CDR3 is TGTGCCAGTAGTTCTCCTCGGGACAGGAATGAAAAACTGTTTTTT.

The chain employs TRBV21-1 and TRBJ2-7; the D call TRBD1 from the table was never checked on the DNA. TRBV21-1 counts as a pseudogene. The CDR3 totals 13 residues. Here the CDR3 reads CASSSRDRTGQYF. The CDR3 DNA reads TGTGCCAGCAGCTCGCGGGACAGGACAGGGCAGTACTTC.

This clone was detected once. The chain recombines TRBV3-1 (or the pseudogene TRBV3-2) with TRBJ2-5; 9 bases map to TRBD2. After removal of 1 base from V and 5 bases from J, the junction contained 5 bases not matched to a gene. Germline CDR1 LGHDT, CDR2 YNNKEL (reference sequence). The CDR3 has 15 amino acids. CDR3 protein: CASSQGGLAQETQYF. The CDR3 nucleotides are TGTGCCAGCAGCCAAGGGGGACTAGCCCAGGAGACCCAGTACTTC.

The chain combines TRBV28 with TRBJ1-2; D might be TRBD1 (5 bases). Germline V gene lookup returns CDR1 MDHEN and CDR2 SYDVKM. The CDR3 is 14 amino acids. Deletions cut 3 bases from V and 1 base from J, with 9 bases between. The CDR3 bases are TGTGCCAGCAGTTTCGCGGACATTAACTATGGCTACACCTTC. It translates to CASSFADINYGYTF.

The rearrangement joins TRBV30 to TRBJ1-6, with a possible D match to TRBD1 (5 bases). CDR3 length equals 13 residues. Germline CDR1 and CDR2: GTSNPN and SVGIG (reference sequence). V was trimmed by 5 bases and J by 7 bases, leaving 12 bases between them. The CDR3 DNA follows: TGTGCCTGGGGGGACGGATTAAATTCACCCCTCCACTTT. It translates to CAWGDGLNSPLHF.

The rearrangement links TRBV9 to TRBJ1-1; maybe TRBD1 (6 bases). The CDR3 is made up of 15 amino acids. Trimming took 4 bases from V and 2 from J, leaving 15 bases between them. CDR1 and CDR2 (germline): SGDLS, YYNGEE. This CDR3 is CASSPRGGRNTEAFF. In DNA, the CDR3 is TGTGCCAGCAGCCCAAGGGGGGGACGCAACACTGAAGCTTTCTTT.

This rearrangement joins TRBV28 to TRBJ2-3; the D gene is possibly TRBD2 (6 bases). This CDR3 spans 15 amino acids. V was cut by 2 bases and J by 4 bases, with 13 bases left in between. Germline V gene lookup returns CDR1 MDHEN and CDR2 SYDVKM. As DNA, the CDR3 is TGTGCCAGCAGTTTAGGGTCGCGGGGTCCAGATACGCAGTATTTT. Its protein product is CASSLGSRGPDTQYF.

The chain couples TRBV5-1 to TRBJ1-1; 8 nucleotides line up with TRBD1. The CDR3 is made up of 14 amino acids. Trimming cost V 1 base and J 5 bases; bases outside gene matches: 4. Germline V gene sequence: CDR1 SGHRS, CDR2 YFSETQ. As DNA, the CDR3 is TGCGCCAGCAGCTTGTCAGGGGGCGTTACTGAAGCTTTCTTT. Translation: CASSLSGGVTEAFF. Drawing the rest from reference TRBV5-1 and TRBJ1-1, the complete variable domain is KAGVTQTPRYLIKTRGQQVTLSCSPISGHRSVSWYQQTPGQGLQFLFEYFSETQRNKGNFPGRFSGRQFSNSRSEMNVSTLELGDSALYLCASSLSGGVTEAFFGQGTRLTVV.

This clone has a single count. The chain carries TRBV5-1 and TRBJ1-2; TRBD1 matches 9 bases. The CDR3 is 15 amino acids. Unmatched junction bases numbered 4, after V lost 4 bases and J lost 0 bases. CDR1 and CDR2 (germline): SGHRS, YFSETQ. The CDR3 bases are TGCGCCAGCAGCCGGGGACAGGGACCTAACTATGGCTACACCTTC. Translating it yields CASSRGQGPNYGYTF.

The sample holds one count of this clone. The chain links TRBV29-1 to TRBJ2-7, with TRBD2 matching over 14 bases. CDR1 and CDR2 (germline): SQVTM, ANQGSEA. V lost 7 bases to trimming and J lost 8 bases; unmatched junction nucleotides: 4. The CDR3 has 12 residues. The CDR3 DNA follows: TGCAGCGGCGGGACTAGCGGGAGACAGCAGTACTTC. This gives the protein CSGGTSGRQQYF.

The V call is TRBV5-5, the J call TRBJ1-1, with 7 positions matching TRBD1. CDR1 SGHKS and CDR2 YYEKEE come from the germline V gene (reference sequence). This CDR3 is 13 amino acids long. The junction had 6 bases not matched to a gene; V was cut back by 4 bases and J by 6 bases. The CDR3 DNA sequence: TGTGCCAGCAGCGCCGCGACAGGGCCTGAAGCTTTCTTT. Amino acids: CASSAATGPEAFF.

V and J are TRBV29-1 and TRBJ2-7; 11 bases fit TRBD1. J lost 3 bases, V lost 6 bases, and 1 base had no gene match. Germline V gene sequence: CDR1 SQVTM, CDR2 ANQGSEA. The CDR3 length is 12 residues. The CDR3 coding sequence is TGCAGCGTGGGGACAGGGGGCTACGAGCAGTACTTC. This gives the protein CSVGTGGYEQYF.

The genes are TRBV5-1 and TRBJ2-5; 10 bases are shared with TRBD2. V lost 0 bases to trimming and J lost 5 bases; unmatched junction nucleotides: 1. Germline V CDR1 and CDR2: SGHRS, YFSETQ. The CDR3 is 14 amino acids. As DNA, the CDR3 is TGCGCCAGCAGCTTGGTACTAGCGGGGGAGACCCAGTACTTC. This sequence encodes CASSLVLAGETQYF.

This rearrangement joins TRBV29-1 to TRBJ2-7; 10 nucleotides agree with TRBD1. Germline values: CDR1 SQVTM, CDR2 ANQGSEA. Trimming cost V 4 bases and J 2 bases; bases outside gene matches: 2. The CDR3 has 13 residues. The CDR3 reads CSVGDRGAYEQYF. CDR3 in DNA: TGCAGCGTTGGGGACAGGGGAGCCTACGAGCAGTACTTC.

The chain recombines TRBV6-5 with TRBJ2-7; a weak D match, TRBD2 (6 bases). V was cut by 6 bases and J by 3 bases, with 15 bases left in between. Germline V gene lookup returns CDR1 MNHEY and CDR2 SVGAGI. The CDR3 length is 14 residues. DNA of the CDR3: TGTGCCAGCAGCCTGAATTCGGGGGTCTACGAGCAGTACTTC. Encoded protein: CASSLNSGVYEQYF.

The genes are TRBV9 and TRBJ2-6; no clear D. The length of the CDR3 is 16 residues. Trimming removed 0 bases from V and 4 bases from J, with 11 bases in between. CDR1 and CDR2 (germline): SGDLS, YYNGEE. CDR3 residues: CASSVGRAWGANVLTF. CDR3 in DNA: TGTGCCAGCAGCGTAGGAAGGGCCTGGGGGGCCAACGTCCTGACTTTC.

The genes are TRBV7-2 and TRBJ2-3; D may be TRBD2 (5 bases). The CDR3 consists of 16 residues. V was clipped by 5 bases and J by 0 bases, with 15 bases between them. The germline gives CDR1 SGHTA, CDR2 FQGNSA. This chain's CDR3 is CASSPPGLTSTDTQYF. The CDR3 DNA reads TGTGCCAGCAGCCCCCCAGGACTCACTAGCACAGATACGCAGTATTTT.

The chain has TRBV9 and TRBJ1-1, with D unresolved. V was clipped by 4 bases and J by 3 bases, with 19 bases between them. CDR3 length: 16 amino acids. Germline V gene sequence: CDR1 SGDLS, CDR2 YYNGEE. CDR3 nucleotides: TGTGCCAGCAGCCCAAAGGGCAGCCAGCAATACACTGAAGCTTTCTTT. This translates into CASSPKGSQQYTEAFF.

The gene calls are TRBV5-8 and TRBJ1-1; D is perhaps TRBD1 (6 bases). Trimming removed 0 bases from V and 0 bases from J, with 9 bases in between. The germline gives CDR1 SGHTS, CDR2 YDEGEE. This CDR3 comprises 15 residues. Here the CDR3 reads CASSLVQGMNTEAFF. CDR3 DNA sequence: TGTGCCAGCAGCTTGGTGCAGGGGATGAACACTGAAGCTTTCTTT.

CDR3 sequence reads: CASSGAGGYEQYF. The CDR3 DNA reads as TGCGCCAGCAGCGGCGCCGGGGGTTACGAGCAGTACTTC. The chain is built from TRBV4-1 and TRBJ2-7, with D maybe TRBD2 (6 bases). The CDR3 has 13 residues. Germline assignment: CDR1 MGHRA and CDR2 YSYEKL. V dropped 5 bases and J dropped 4 bases, with 12 bases sitting between them.

This clone occurred once. The chain joins TRBV20-1 to TRBJ1-4; weak D call: TRBD1 (6 bases). Germline V gene lookup returns CDR1 DFQATT and CDR2 SNEGSKA (reference sequence). Trimming removed 3 bases at V and 8 bases at J, with 19 bases between. The CDR3 runs to 15 residues. CDR3 sequence reads: CSASRQEGHLEKLFF. Written as DNA, the CDR3 is TGCAGTGCTAGTAGGCAGGAGGGACATTTAGAAAAACTGTTTTTT.

This clone has just one count. J is TRBJ2-7 and V is TRBV3-1 (or the pseudogene TRBV3-2); D remains unclear. Germline V CDR1 and CDR2: LGHDT, YNNKEL (reference sequence). The V end lost 0 bases, the J end lost 0 bases, and 6 bases lay between the germline ends. The CDR3 loop spans 14 amino acids. DNA of the CDR3: TGTGCCAGCAGCCAAGACGCCGGCTCCTACGAGCAGTACTTC. Translated: CASSQDAGSYEQYF.

The genes are TRBV19 and TRBJ2-5; TRBD2 matches 12 bases. There are 14 residues in the CDR3. Germline V gene data show CDR1 as LNHDA and CDR2 as SQIVND (reference sequence). V was clipped by 5 bases and J by 7 bases; unmatched bases: 5. As DNA, the CDR3 is TGTGCCAGTAGTGAGGGACTAGCGGGTGGGACCCAGTACTTC. Its translation is CASSEGLAGGTQYF. The full variable domain, its missing parts supplied by reference TRBV19 and TRBJ2-5, is DGGITQSPKYLFRKEGQNVTLSCEQNLNHDAMYWYRQDPGQGLRLIYYSQIVNDFQKGDIAEGYSVSREKKESFPLTVTSAQKNPTAFYLCASSEGLAGGTQYFGPGTRLLVL.

In its sample, this clone was seen once. The J gene is TRBJ2-2, the V gene TRBV3-1 (or the pseudogene TRBV3-2); D uncertain. Germline CDR1 LGHDT, CDR2 YNNKEL (reference sequence). The CDR3 totals 16 residues. Trimming pared 1 base from V and 1 base from J, leaving 10 bases between. The CDR3 coding sequence is TGTGCCAGCAGCCAAGGTGGCAGAGTGAACACCGGGGAGCTGTTTTTT. It specifies CASSQGGRVNTGELFF.

The rearrangement uses TRBV6-2 or TRBV6-3 and TRBJ2-3; D might be TRBD1 (6 bases). CDR1 and CDR2 (germline): MNHEY, SVGEGT. The V end was cut by 3 bases, the J end by 4 bases, with 14 bases between. This CDR3 region has 15 residues. CDR3 nucleotide sequence: TGTGCCAGCAGTTATGCAGGGGTGGTGCCAGATACGCAGTATTTT. Translation: CASSYAGVVPDTQYF.